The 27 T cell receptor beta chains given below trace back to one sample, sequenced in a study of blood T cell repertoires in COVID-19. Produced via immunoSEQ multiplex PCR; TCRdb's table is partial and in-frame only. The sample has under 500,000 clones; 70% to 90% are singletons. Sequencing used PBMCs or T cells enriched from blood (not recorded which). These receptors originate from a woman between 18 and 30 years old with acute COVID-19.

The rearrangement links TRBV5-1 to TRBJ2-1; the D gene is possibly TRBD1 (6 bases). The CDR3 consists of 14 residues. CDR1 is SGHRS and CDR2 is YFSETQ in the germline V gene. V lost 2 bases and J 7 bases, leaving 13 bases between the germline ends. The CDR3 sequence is CASSFLQGWNEQFF. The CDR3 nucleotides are TGCGCCAGCAGCTTTTTGCAGGGGTGGAATGAGCAGTTCTTC.

The CDR3 coding sequence is TGTGCCAGCAGCTCAGCAAGAGAACAACAGGGGGCGAAATACTTCCCTGAGCAGTTCTTC. Translation: CASSSAREQQGAKYFPEQFF. The chain recombines TRBV9 with TRBJ2-1, with 9 bases identical to TRBD1. CDR1 and CDR2 from the germline V gene are SGDLS and YYNGEE. The trim removed 4 bases at V and 9 bases at J, leaving 26 bases unmatched. The CDR3 length is 20 residues.

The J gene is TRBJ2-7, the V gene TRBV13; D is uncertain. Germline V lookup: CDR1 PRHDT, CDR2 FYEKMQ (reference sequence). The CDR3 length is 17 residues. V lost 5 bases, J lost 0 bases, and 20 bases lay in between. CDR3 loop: CASSPRRSGPSSYEQYF. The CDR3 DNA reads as TGTGCCAGCAGCCCTAGGCGGTCTGGCCCAAGCTCCTACGAGCAGTACTTC.

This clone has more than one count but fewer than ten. The CDR3 DNA reads TGTGCCAGCAGCGGGAGCCGGGAGACCCAGTACTTC. Translation: CASSGSRETQYF. The rearrangement links TRBV12-3 or TRBV12-4 to TRBJ2-5, with D maybe TRBD2 (6 bases). V lost 6 bases, J lost 5 bases, and 10 bases lay in between. The CDR3 extends over 12 amino acids.

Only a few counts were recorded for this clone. The CDR3 loop is CASSSLYGYTF. The CDR3 DNA sequence: TGTGCCAGCAGCTCCCTCTATGGCTACACCTTC. V gene TRBV11-2 combines with J gene TRBJ1-2; D not resolved. Trimming took off 4 bases at V and 4 bases at J, with 4 bases between the two ends. CDR1 SGHAT and CDR2 FQNNGV come from the germline V gene. CDR3 size: 11 residues.

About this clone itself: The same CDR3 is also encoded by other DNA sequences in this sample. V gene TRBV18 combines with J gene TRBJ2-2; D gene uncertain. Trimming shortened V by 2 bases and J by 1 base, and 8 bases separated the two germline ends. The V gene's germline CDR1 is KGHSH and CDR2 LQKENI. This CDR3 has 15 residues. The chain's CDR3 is CASSPSSGNTGELFF. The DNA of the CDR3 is TGTGCCAGCTCACCATCTTCCGGGAACACCGGGGAGCTGTTTTTT.

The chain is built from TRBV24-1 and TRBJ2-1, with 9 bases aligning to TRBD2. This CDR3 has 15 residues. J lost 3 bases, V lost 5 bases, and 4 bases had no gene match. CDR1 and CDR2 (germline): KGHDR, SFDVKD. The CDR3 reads CATSVAGVLYNEQFF. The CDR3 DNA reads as TGTGCCACCAGTGTAGCGGGAGTCCTCTACAATGAGCAGTTCTTC.

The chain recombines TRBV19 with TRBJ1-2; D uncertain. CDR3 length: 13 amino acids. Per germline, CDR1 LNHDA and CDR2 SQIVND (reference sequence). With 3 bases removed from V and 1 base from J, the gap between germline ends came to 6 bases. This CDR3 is CASSMSSNYGYTF. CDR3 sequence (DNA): TGTGCCAGTAGTATGTCCAGTAACTATGGCTACACCTTC. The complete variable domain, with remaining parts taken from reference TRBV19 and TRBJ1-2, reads DGGITQSPKYLFRKEGQNVTLSCEQNLNHDAMYWYRQDPGQGLRLIYYSQIVNDFQKGDIAEGYSVSREKKESFPLTVTSAQKNPTAFYLCASSMSSNYGYTFGSGTRLTVV.

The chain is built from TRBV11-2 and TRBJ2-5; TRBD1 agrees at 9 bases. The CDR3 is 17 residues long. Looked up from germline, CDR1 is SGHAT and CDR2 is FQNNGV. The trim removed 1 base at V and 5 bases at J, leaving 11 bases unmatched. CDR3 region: CASSLVSRDRVLETQYF. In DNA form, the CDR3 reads TGTGCCAGCAGCTTAGTATCCCGGGACAGGGTTTTGGAGACCCAGTACTTC. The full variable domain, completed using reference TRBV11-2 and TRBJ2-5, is EAGVAQSPRYKIIEKRQSVAFWCNPISGHATLYWYQQILGQGPKLLIQFQNNGVVDDSQLPKDRFSAERLKGVDSTLKIQPAKLEDSAVYLCASSLVSRDRVLETQYFGPGTRLLVL.

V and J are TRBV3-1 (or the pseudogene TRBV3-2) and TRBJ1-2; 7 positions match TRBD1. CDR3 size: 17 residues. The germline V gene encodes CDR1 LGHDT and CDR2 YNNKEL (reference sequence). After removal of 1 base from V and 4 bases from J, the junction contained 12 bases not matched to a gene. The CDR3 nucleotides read TGTGCCAGCAGCCAAGCGACCCTTAGACAGGGCGGCTATGGCTACACCTTC. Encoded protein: CASSQATLRQGGYGYTF.

CDR3 loop: CASSRDRGLRATNEKLFF. The CDR3 coding sequence is TGTGCCAGCTCCCGGGACAGGGGGCTGAGGGCAACTAATGAAAAACTGTTTTTT. This chain connects TRBV2 to TRBJ1-4; 12 bases are shared with TRBD1. With 8 bases clipped from V and 0 bases from J, the junction kept 10 bases outside the gene matches. The V gene's germline CDR1 is SNHLY and CDR2 FYNNEI. The CDR3 loop spans 18 amino acids.

This CDR3 is CASRFTGPYSNQPQHF. The CDR3 DNA follows: TGTGCCAGCAGATTTACAGGCCCCTATAGCAATCAGCCCCAGCATTTT. The chain has TRBV2 and TRBJ1-5, with a weak D call TRBD1 (5 bases). The CDR3 totals 16 residues. Trimming shortened V by 6 bases and J by 0 bases, and 15 bases separated the two germline ends. The V gene's germline CDR1 is SNHLY and CDR2 FYNNEI. Full variable domain (outside the CDR3, taken from reference TRBV2 and TRBJ1-5): EPEVTQTPSHQVTQMGQEVILRCVPISNHLYFYWYRQILGQKVEFLVSFYNNEISEKSEIFDDQFSVERPDGSNFTLKIRSTKLEDSAMYFCASRFTGPYSNQPQHFGDGTRLSIL.

As DNA, the CDR3 is TGTGCCAGCACTTTCGGAGGAACTGAAGCTTTCTTT. This gives the protein CASTFGGTEAFF. The chain carries TRBV6-6 and TRBJ1-1; no clear D gene. Per germline, CDR1 MNHNY and CDR2 SVGAGI (reference sequence). Trimming shortened V by 7 bases and J by 5 bases, and 11 bases separated the two germline ends. The CDR3 loop spans 12 amino acids.

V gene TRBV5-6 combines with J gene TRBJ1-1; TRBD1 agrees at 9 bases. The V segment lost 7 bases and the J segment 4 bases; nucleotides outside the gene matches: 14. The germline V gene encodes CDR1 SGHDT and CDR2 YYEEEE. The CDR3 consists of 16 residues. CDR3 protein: CASVRDRALGGTEAFF. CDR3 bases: TGTGCCAGCGTCCGGGACAGGGCCTTGGGGGGCACTGAAGCTTTCTTT.

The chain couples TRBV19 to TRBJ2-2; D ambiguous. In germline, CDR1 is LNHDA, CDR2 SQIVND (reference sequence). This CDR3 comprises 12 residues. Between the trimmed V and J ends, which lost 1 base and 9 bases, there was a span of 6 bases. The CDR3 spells CASSIGARELFF. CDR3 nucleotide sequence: TGTGCCAGTAGTATAGGGGCTAGGGAGCTGTTTTTT.

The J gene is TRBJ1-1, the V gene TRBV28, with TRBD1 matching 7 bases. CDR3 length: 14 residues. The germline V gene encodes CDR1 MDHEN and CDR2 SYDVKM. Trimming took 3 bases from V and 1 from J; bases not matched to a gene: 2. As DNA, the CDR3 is TGTGCCAGCAGTTTCTGGACAGGGAACACTGAAGCTTTCTTT. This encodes CASSFWTGNTEAFF. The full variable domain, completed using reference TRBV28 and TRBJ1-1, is DVKVTQSSRYLVKRTGEKVFLECVQDMDHENMFWYRQDPGLGLRLIYFSYDVKMKEKGDIPEGYSVSREKKERFSLILESASTNQTSMYLCASSFWTGNTEAFFGQGTRLTVV.

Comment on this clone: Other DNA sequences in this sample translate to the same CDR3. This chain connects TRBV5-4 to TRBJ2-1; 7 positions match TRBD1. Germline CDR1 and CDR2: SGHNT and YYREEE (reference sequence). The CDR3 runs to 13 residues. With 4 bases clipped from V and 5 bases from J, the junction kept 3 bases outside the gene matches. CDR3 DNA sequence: TGTGCCAGCAGCCCCGGGACAGACAATGAGCAGTTCTTC. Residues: CASSPGTDNEQFF.

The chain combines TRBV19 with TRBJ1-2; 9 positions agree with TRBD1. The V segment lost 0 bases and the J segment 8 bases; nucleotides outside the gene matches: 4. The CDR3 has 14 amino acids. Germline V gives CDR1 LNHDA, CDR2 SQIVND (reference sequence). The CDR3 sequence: CASSIEGTGRGYTF. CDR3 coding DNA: TGTGCCAGTAGTATAGAGGGGACAGGGCGCGGCTACACCTTC.

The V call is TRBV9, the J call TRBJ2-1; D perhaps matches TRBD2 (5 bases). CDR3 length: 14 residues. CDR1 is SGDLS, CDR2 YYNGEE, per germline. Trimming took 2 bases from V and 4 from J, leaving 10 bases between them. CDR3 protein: CASSVLAAYNEQFF. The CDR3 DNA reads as TGTGCCAGCAGCGTCCTAGCCGCATACAATGAGCAGTTCTTC.

The CDR3 region has the DNA TGTGCCAGCAGCCGCCGTCATCCACAGGGTGCCTATGGCTACACCTTC. This translates into CASSRRHPQGAYGYTF. The gene calls are TRBV3-1 (or the pseudogene TRBV3-2) and TRBJ1-2, with a possible D match to TRBD1 (6 bases). Trimming removed 4 bases at V and 4 bases at J, with 19 bases between. Germline CDR1 reads LGHDT; CDR2 reads YNNKEL (reference sequence). The CDR3 has 16 residues.

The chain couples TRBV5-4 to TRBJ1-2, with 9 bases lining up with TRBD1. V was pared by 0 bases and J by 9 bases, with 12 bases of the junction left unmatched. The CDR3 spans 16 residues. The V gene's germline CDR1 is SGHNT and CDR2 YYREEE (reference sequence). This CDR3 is CASSLDPKGQGTRYTF. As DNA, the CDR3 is TGTGCCAGCAGCTTGGACCCTAAGGGACAGGGTACACGCTACACCTTC.

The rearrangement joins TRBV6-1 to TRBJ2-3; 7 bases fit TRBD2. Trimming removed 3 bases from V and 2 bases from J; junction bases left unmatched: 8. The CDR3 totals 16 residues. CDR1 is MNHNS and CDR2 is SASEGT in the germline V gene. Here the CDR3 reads CASSEVTAGLTDTQYF. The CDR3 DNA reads TGTGCCAGCAGTGAGGTAACAGCGGGGCTCACAGATACGCAGTATTTT.

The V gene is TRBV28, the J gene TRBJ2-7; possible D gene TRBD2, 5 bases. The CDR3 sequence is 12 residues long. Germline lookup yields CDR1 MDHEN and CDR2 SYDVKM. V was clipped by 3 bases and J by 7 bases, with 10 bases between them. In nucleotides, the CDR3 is TGTGCCAGCAGTTTCGGGGTTGAGGAGCAGTACTTC. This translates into CASSFGVEEQYF. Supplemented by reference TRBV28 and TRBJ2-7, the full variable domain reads DVKVTQSSRYLVKRTGEKVFLECVQDMDHENMFWYRQDPGLGLRLIYFSYDVKMKEKGDIPEGYSVSREKKERFSLILESASTNQTSMYLCASSFGVEEQYFGPGTRLTVT.

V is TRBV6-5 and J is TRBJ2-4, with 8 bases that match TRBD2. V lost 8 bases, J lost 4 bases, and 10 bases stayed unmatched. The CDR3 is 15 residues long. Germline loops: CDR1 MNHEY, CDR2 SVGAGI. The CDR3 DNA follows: TGTGCCAGCTTGGGACTAGTGGGGATGAAAAACATTCAGTACTTC. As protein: CASLGLVGMKNIQYF.

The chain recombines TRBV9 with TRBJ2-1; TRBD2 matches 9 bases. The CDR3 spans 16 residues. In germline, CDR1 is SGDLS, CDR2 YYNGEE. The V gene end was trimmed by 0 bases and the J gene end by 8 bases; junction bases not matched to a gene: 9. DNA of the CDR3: TGTGCCAGCAGCGTAGAAAGTAGCGGGGGAGGCGATGAGCAGTTCTTC. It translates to CASSVESSGGGDEQFF. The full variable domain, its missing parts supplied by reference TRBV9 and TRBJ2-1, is DSGVTQTPKHLITATGQRVTLRCSPRSGDLSVYWYQQSLDQGLQFLIQYYNGEERAKGNILERFSAQQFPDLHSELNLSSLELGDSALYFCASSVESSGGGDEQFFGPGTRLTVL.

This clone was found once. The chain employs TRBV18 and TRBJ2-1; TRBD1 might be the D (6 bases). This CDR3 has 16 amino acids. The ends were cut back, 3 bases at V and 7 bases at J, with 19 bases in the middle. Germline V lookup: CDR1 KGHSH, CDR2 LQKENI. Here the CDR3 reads CASSPQGPGYVNEQFF. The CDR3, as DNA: TGTGCCAGCTCACCTCAGGGGCCCGGCTATGTTAATGAGCAGTTCTTC.

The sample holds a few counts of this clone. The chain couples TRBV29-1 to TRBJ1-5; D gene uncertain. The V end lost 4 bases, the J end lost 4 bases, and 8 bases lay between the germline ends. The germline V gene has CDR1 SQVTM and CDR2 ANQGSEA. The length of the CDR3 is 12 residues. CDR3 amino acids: CSVGGLNQPQHF. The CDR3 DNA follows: TGCAGCGTTGGCGGGCTGAATCAGCCCCAGCATTTT.